This is a list of T cell receptor beta chains from one sample in a study of control samples from healthy donors and cancer patients. Profiled with immunoSEQ multiplex PCR; TCRdb holds only in-frame clones, not every one. The repertoire holds some 160,000 clones, with under 90% as singletons. Sequenced: blood. The receptors were gathered from a man aged 30-40 years in good health. Both conserved end residues are part of each CDR3. A D gene is named only where the DNA matches it firmly. Clone size is stated in some rows and not others, as once, few, many or a class when expanded.

J gene: TRBJ1-6
V gene: TRBV5-4
D gene: -
clone size: few
CDR3 protein: CASSLVTPNSPLHF
CDR3 DNA: TGTGCCAGCAGCTTGGTGACCCCCAATTCACCCCTCCACTTT

J gene: TRBJ2-2
V gene: TRBV5-1
D gene: -
clone size: -
CDR3 protein: CASSPGGQSRGLGELFF
CDR3 DNA: TGCGCCAGCAGCCCGGGGGGCCAGTCCCGAGGGTTAGGGGAGCTGTTTTTT

J gene: TRBJ1-3
V gene: TRBV5-6
D gene: -
clone size: -
CDR3 protein: CASSLVSAGNTIYF
CDR3 DNA: TGTGCCAGCAGCTTGGTATCAGCTGGAAACACCATATATTTT

J gene: TRBJ2-1
V gene: TRBV11-2
D gene: TRBD2
clone size: -
CDR3 protein: CASSPLAGEIYNEQFF
CDR3 DNA: TGTGCCAGCAGCCCTTTAGCGGGGGAGATCTACAATGAGCAGTTCTTC

J gene: TRBJ2-5
V gene: TRBV7-2
D gene: -
clone size: -
CDR3 protein: CASSSAPGSGETQYF
CDR3 DNA: TGTGCCAGCAGCTCCGCCCCCGGGTCTGGGGAGACCCAGTACTTC

J gene: TRBJ2-7
V gene: TRBV7-4
D gene: -
clone size: -
CDR3 protein: CASFCEQYF
CDR3 DNA: TGTGCCAGCTTTTGCGAGCAGTACTTC

J gene: TRBJ2-2
V gene: TRBV2
D gene: TRBD2
clone size: -
CDR3 protein: CASSRATSGIDTGELFF
CDR3 DNA: TGTGCCAGCAGCAGAGCAACTAGCGGGATTGACACCGGGGAGCTGTTTTTT

J gene: TRBJ2-5
V gene: TRBV12-3/TRBV12-4
D gene: TRBD2
clone size: -
CDR3 protein: CASCSGGRETQYF
CDR3 DNA: TGTGCCAGCTGCTCGGGCGGGAGAGAGACCCAGTACTTC

J gene: TRBJ2-5
V gene: TRBV11-3
D gene: TRBD2
clone size: -
CDR3 protein: CASSSAGGGGETQYF
CDR3 DNA: TGTGCCAGCAGCTCCGCCGGCGGCGGGGGGGAGACCCAGTACTTC

J gene: TRBJ1-2
V gene: TRBV7-2
D gene: TRBD1
clone size: -
CDR3 protein: CASSFDRVPATF
CDR3 DNA: TGTGCCAGCAGCTTTGACAGGGTCCCGGCGACCTTC

J gene: TRBJ2-3
V gene: TRBV7-3
D gene: TRBD2
clone size: -
CDR3 protein: CASSLRLAGISTDTQYF
CDR3 DNA: TGTGCCAGCAGCTTAAGACTAGCGGGGATTAGCACAGATACGCAGTATTTT

J gene: TRBJ1-4
V gene: TRBV18
D gene: TRBD1
clone size: once
CDR3 protein: CASSGTGLEKLFF
CDR3 DNA: TGTGCCAGCTCCGGGACAGGGCTGGAAAAACTGTTTTTT

J gene: TRBJ2-2
V gene: TRBV7-9
D gene: TRBD2
clone size: -
CDR3 protein: CASSPAGGGGELFF
CDR3 DNA: TGTGCCAGCAGCCCGGCTGGGGGGGGCGGGGAGCTGTTTTTT

J gene: TRBJ1-3
V gene: TRBV5-1
D gene: -
clone size: -
CDR3 protein: CASSLDWAAGSGNTIYF
CDR3 DNA: TGCGCCAGCAGCTTGGATTGGGCTGCCGGATCGGGAAACACCATATATTTT

J gene: TRBJ1-6
V gene: TRBV5-8
D gene: -
clone size: -
CDR3 protein: CASSEGTGIYNSPLHF
CDR3 DNA: TGTGCCAGCAGCGAAGGTACAGGGATTTATAATTCACCCCTCCACTTT

J gene: TRBJ2-1
V gene: TRBV7-3
D gene: TRBD2
clone size: -
CDR3 protein: CASSKGTSGYNEQFF
CDR3 DNA: TGTGCCAGCAGCAAAGGGACTAGCGGCTACAATGAGCAGTTCTTC

J gene: TRBJ2-3
V gene: TRBV6-4
D gene: TRBD2
clone size: once
CDR3 protein: CASSDSSGGSDTQYF
CDR3 DNA: TGTGCCAGCAGTGACTCGAGCGGGGGTTCAGATACGCAGTATTTT

J gene: TRBJ1-2
V gene: TRBV28
D gene: -
clone size: -
CDR3 protein: CASRHSKTFTGNGYTF
CDR3 DNA: TGTGCCAGCAGACATAGCAAGACTTTTACTGGGAATGGCTACACCTTC

J gene: TRBJ1-2
V gene: TRBV9
D gene: TRBD1
clone size: -
CDR3 protein: CASSAQGDINYGYTF
CDR3 DNA: TGTGCCAGCAGCGCTCAGGGGGACATCAACTATGGCTACACCTTC

J gene: TRBJ2-1
V gene: TRBV6-5
D gene: -
clone size: -
CDR3 protein: CASRQGPYVYNEQFF
CDR3 DNA: TGTGCCAGCCGCCAGGGGCCCTACGTCTACAATGAGCAGTTCTTC

J gene: TRBJ2-7
V gene: TRBV5-1
D gene: TRBD2
clone size: -
CDR3 protein: CASSFLAGEGEQYF
CDR3 DNA: TGCGCCAGCAGCTTCCTAGCGGGAGAAGGCGAGCAGTACTTC

J gene: TRBJ2-1
V gene: TRBV3-1/TRBV3-2
D gene: -
clone size: -
CDR3 protein: CASSQEIRGAGAEQFF
CDR3 DNA: TGTGCCAGCAGCCAAGAGATACGAGGGGCGGGGGCTGAGCAGTTCTTC

J gene: TRBJ2-7
V gene: TRBV19
D gene: -
clone size: -
CDR3 protein: CASSIYGTEYEQYF
CDR3 DNA: TGTGCCAGTAGTATTTACGGGACGGAGTACGAGCAGTACTTC

J gene: TRBJ2-3
V gene: TRBV6-2/TRBV6-3
D gene: TRBD1
clone size: -
CDR3 protein: CASSWTGGADTQYF
CDR3 DNA: TGTGCCAGCAGTTGGACAGGGGGGGCAGATACGCAGTATTTT

J gene: TRBJ2-6
V gene: TRBV4-3
D gene: -
clone size: -
CDR3 protein: CASSRGLSGANVLTF
CDR3 DNA: TGCGCCAGCAGCCGGGGACTCTCTGGGGCCAACGTCCTGACTTTC

J gene: TRBJ2-7
V gene: TRBV13
D gene: TRBD2
clone size: -
CDR3 protein: CASSGGGLAGVEQYF
CDR3 DNA: TGTGCCAGCAGCGGGGGCGGACTAGCGGGAGTAGAGCAGTACTTC

J gene: TRBJ2-7
V gene: TRBV18
D gene: TRBD1
clone size: -
CDR3 protein: CASSLGQVYEQYF
CDR3 DNA: TGTGCCAGCTCACTGGGACAGGTCTACGAGCAGTACTTC

J gene: TRBJ2-3
V gene: TRBV4-3
D gene: -
clone size: -
CDR3 protein: CASSHGLTSSAAADTQYF
CDR3 DNA: TGCGCCAGCAGCCACGGTCTAACTAGTTCCGCCGCCGCAGATACGCAGTATTTT

J gene: TRBJ2-1
V gene: TRBV7-3
D gene: -
clone size: -
CDR3 protein: CASSSPSNEQFF
CDR3 DNA: TGTGCCAGCAGCAGCCCGAGTAATGAGCAGTTCTTC

J gene: TRBJ2-3
V gene: TRBV19
D gene: -
clone size: -
CDR3 protein: CASRVVAVGGDTQYF
CDR3 DNA: TGTGCCAGTAGAGTGGTGGCGGTTGGGGGAGATACGCAGTATTTT

J gene: TRBJ2-1
V gene: TRBV18
D gene: TRBD2
clone size: -
CDR3 protein: CASSPPGLAGGSEQFF
CDR3 DNA: TGTGCCAGCTCACCACCGGGACTAGCGGGAGGTTCTGAGCAGTTCTTC

J gene: TRBJ1-5
V gene: TRBV6-1
D gene: -
clone size: -
CDR3 protein: CASSESSDQPQHF
CDR3 DNA: TGTGCCAGCAGTGAATCTTCAGATCAGCCCCAGCATTTT

J gene: TRBJ2-7
V gene: TRBV11-2
D gene: -
clone size: -
CDR3 protein: CASSESRIESYEQYF
CDR3 DNA: TGTGCCAGCAGCGAAAGCCGTATCGAGTCCTACGAGCAGTACTTC

J gene: TRBJ1-1
V gene: TRBV25-1
D gene: -
clone size: -
CDR3 protein: CASSGWGDYTEAFF
CDR3 DNA: TGTGCCAGCAGTGGATGGGGGGACTACACTGAAGCTTTCTTT

J gene: TRBJ2-3
V gene: TRBV5-1
D gene: -
clone size: -
CDR3 protein: CVSGASGTDTQYF
CDR3 DNA: TGCGTGTCTGGGGCTAGCGGCACAGATACGCAGTATTTT

J gene: TRBJ2-5
V gene: TRBV5-4
D gene: -
clone size: -
CDR3 protein: CASSLLQEGKQETQYF
CDR3 DNA: TGTGCCAGCAGCTTGTTGCAAGAGGGGAAGCAAGAGACCCAGTACTTC

J gene: TRBJ2-2
V gene: TRBV13
D gene: -
clone size: -
CDR3 protein: CASRAREILNTGELFF
CDR3 DNA: TGTGCCAGCAGGGCCCGGGAAATCCTGAACACCGGGGAGCTGTTTTTT

J gene: TRBJ2-7
V gene: TRBV15
D gene: -
clone size: -
CDR3 protein: CATSREVRAFYEQYF
CDR3 DNA: TGTGCCACCAGCAGAGAGGTGAGGGCATTTTACGAGCAGTACTTC

J gene: TRBJ2-2
V gene: TRBV7-9
D gene: -
clone size: -
CDR3 protein: CASSFGSPNTGELFF
CDR3 DNA: TGTGCCAGCAGCTTTGGGAGTCCGAACACCGGGGAGCTGTTTTTT

J gene: TRBJ2-3
V gene: TRBV6-2/TRBV6-3
D gene: -
clone size: -
CDR3 protein: CASSQDGTDTQYF
CDR3 DNA: TGTGCCAGCAGTCAGGACGGCACAGATACGCAGTATTTT

J gene: TRBJ2-1
V gene: TRBV19
D gene: -
clone size: -
CDR3 protein: CASSGTSINNEQFF
CDR3 DNA: TGTGCCAGTAGTGGGACAAGCATAAACAATGAGCAGTTCTTC